Presented here are 10 T cell receptor beta chains from one specimen sequenced in a study of T cell responses to AZD1222 COVID-19 vaccine. Assay: immunoSEQ multiplex PCR; the TCRdb copy retains only in-frame clones and omits some. The table lists roughly 70,000 clones, about 80% of them singletons. This material consisted of peripheral blood, taken 28 days after the second AZD1222 dose. The receptors originated from an adult who received the AZD1222 COVID-19 vaccine.

This chain uses TRBV5-6 with TRBJ2-5, with a possible D match to TRBD1 (6 bases). V lost 4 bases and J lost 5, with 18 bases in between. Looked up from germline, CDR1 is SGHDT and CDR2 is YYEEEE. This CDR3 has 15 amino acids. CDR3 in DNA: TGTGCCAGCAGCCATACCCCAGGGGTTGATGAGACCCAGTACTTC. This gives the protein CASSHTPGVDETQYF.

The chain combines TRBV7-9 with TRBJ2-1; D gene uncertain. Trimming took 1 base from V and 6 from J, leaving 10 bases between them. Germline assignment: CDR1 SEHNR and CDR2 FQNEAQ (reference sequence). The CDR3 sequence is 14 residues long. Here the CDR3 DNA reads TGTGCCAGCAGCTTAGATTGGGCTTTCAATGAGCAGTTCTTC. Translating gives CASSLDWAFNEQFF.

This clone showed up just a few times. CDR3 region: CASSTGQVWNQPQHF. In nucleotides, the CDR3 is TGTGCCAGCAGCACGGGACAGGTTTGGAATCAGCCCCAGCATTTT. The rearrangement links TRBV7-8 to TRBJ1-5; 8 bases map to TRBD1. From germline, CDR1 is SGHVS and CDR2 FQNEAQ. The junction had 7 bases not matched to a gene; V was cut back by 5 bases and J by 4 bases. There are 15 residues in the CDR3.

This rearrangement joins TRBV7-2 to TRBJ1-5; 7 positions agree with TRBD1. Germline loops: CDR1 SGHTA, CDR2 FQGNSA. V shed 4 bases and J 3 bases; nucleotides not matched to a gene: 6. The CDR3 is 15 residues long. The CDR3 region is CASSSRTGPNQPQHF. The CDR3 DNA sequence: TGTGCCAGCAGCTCCCGGACAGGTCCCAATCAGCCCCAGCATTTT.

V usage is TRBV19 and J usage is TRBJ1-5; D gene ambiguous. Trimming left V 4 bases short and J 3 bases short, with 13 bases between. This CDR3 contains 15 residues. Germline lookup yields CDR1 LNHDA and CDR2 SQIVND (reference sequence). CDR3 in amino acids: CASSRSGRDNQPQHF. DNA for the CDR3: TGTGCCAGTAGTAGGTCGGGTCGGGACAATCAGCCCCAGCATTTT.

This rearrangement joins TRBV19 to TRBJ2-7; 8 bases fit TRBD2. J was trimmed by 7 bases and V by 3 bases; bases with no gene match: 11. Germline V gene data show CDR1 as LNHDA and CDR2 as SQIVND (reference sequence). The CDR3 is 15 residues long. CDR3 nucleotide sequence: TGTGCCAGTAGTATCGGGGAAGCGGGGGCGCGTGAGCAGTACTTC. The encoded protein is CASSIGEAGAREQYF.

The chain joins TRBV7-6 to TRBJ2-7, with a possible D match to TRBD2 (5 bases). From germline, CDR1 is SGHVS and CDR2 FNYEAQ. V shed 5 bases and J shed 7 bases, with 21 bases lying between them. The CDR3 contains 15 residues. The CDR3 bases are TGTGCCAGCAGCGCCTTGGCCCTAGCCGCCGTGGAGCAGTACTTC. It encodes CASSALALAAVEQYF.

J is TRBJ1-5 and V is TRBV5-8; D unresolved. The CDR3 is 18 amino acids. Deletions cut 0 bases from V and 5 bases from J, with 21 bases between. The germline V gene encodes CDR1 SGHTS and CDR2 YDEGEE. CDR3 protein: CASSLAPWREHLYQPQHF. In DNA form, the CDR3 reads TGTGCCAGCAGCTTGGCCCCCTGGCGGGAACACCTCTATCAGCCCCAGCATTTT.

This rearrangement joins TRBV9 to TRBJ2-1; TRBD2 agrees at 10 bases. The germline CDR1 and CDR2 sequences are SGDLS and YYNGEE. J was trimmed by 8 bases and V by 6 bases; bases with no gene match: 14. The CDR3 loop spans 16 amino acids. CDR3 in amino acids: CASTKRGSGGGDEQFF. The CDR3 nucleotides read TGTGCCAGCACCAAACGAGGCAGCGGGGGGGGTGATGAGCAGTTCTTC.

The chain couples TRBV4-2 to TRBJ2-7; 8 bases align to TRBD1. CDR1 and CDR2 (germline): LGHNA, YNFKEQ. The CDR3 is made up of 18 amino acids. V gave up 8 bases and J gave up 4 bases; unmatched junction bases: 22. The CDR3 coding sequence is TGTGCCAGCCCCCAACACGACTGGGGGACAGGCAAACCTTACGAGCAGTACTTC. This translates into CASPQHDWGTGKPYEQYF.